Listed here are 24 T cell receptor beta chains from one sample, sequenced in a study of blood T cell repertoires in COVID-19. The repertoire was sequenced with immunoSEQ multiplex PCR; TCRdb's copy has only in-frame clones and lacks some. Of some 98,000 clones listed, 65% to 90% were seen once; the top ten hold 25%. Specimen: peripheral blood. All receptors derive from a man between 60 and 70 years old with acute or convalescent COVID-19.

V usage is TRBV19 and J usage is TRBJ1-4, with D maybe TRBD1 (6 bases). CDR3 length equals 14 residues. Germline V gives CDR1 LNHDA, CDR2 SQIVND (reference sequence). The germline V and J ends were trimmed by 6 bases and 2 bases, with 10 bases remaining between them. CDR3 in DNA: TGTGCCAGTAGCCAGGGGTGGACTAATGAAAAACTGTTTTTT. Translation gives CASSQGWTNEKLFF.

This clone was found once. V is TRBV7-9 and J is TRBJ1-1; TRBD1 is a possible D gene (6 bases). This CDR3 has 14 residues. V was pared by 5 bases and J by 5 bases, with 15 bases between. Germline V lookup: CDR1 SEHNR, CDR2 FQNEAQ (reference sequence). CDR3 DNA sequence: TGTGCCAGCAGCCCCGGACAGTCCACTACTGAAGCTTTCTTT. This encodes CASSPGQSTTEAFF.

This chain uses TRBV27 with TRBJ2-1; TRBD1 matches at 7 bases. CDR1 is MNHEY, CDR2 SMNVEV, per germline (reference sequence). This CDR3 has 16 residues. V dropped 4 bases and J dropped 5; count of bases not matched to a gene: 11. The CDR3, as DNA: TGTGCCAGCAGTTCTCCGGGACAGCCGGTCGACAATGAGCAGTTCTTC. Its translation is CASSSPGQPVDNEQFF.

The rearrangement joins TRBV5-4 to TRBJ1-4; TRBD1 is a possible D gene (6 bases). Looked up from germline, CDR1 is SGHNT and CDR2 is YYREEE (reference sequence). The CDR3 contains 20 residues. The V gene lost 2 bases and the J gene lost 0 bases, with 23 bases spanning the gap. The CDR3 loop is CASSFLVTGPLQATNEKLFF. As DNA, the CDR3 is TGTGCCAGCAGCTTCCTTGTTACAGGGCCTCTTCAAGCAACTAATGAAAAACTGTTTTTT.

The V call is TRBV7-6, the J call TRBJ2-4, with 12 bases matching TRBD1. V dropped 5 bases and J dropped 1; count of bases not matched to a gene: 3. CDR3 length equals 16 residues. Germline assignment: CDR1 SGHVS and CDR2 FNYEAQ. The CDR3 DNA reads as TGTGCCAGCAGCCCGGGACAGGGGGCGGCCAAAAACATTCAGTACTTC. This gives the protein CASSPGQGAAKNIQYF.

The V and J genes are TRBV7-2 and TRBJ1-5, with D possibly matching TRBD1 (5 bases). Per the germline V gene, CDR1 is SGHTA and CDR2 is FQGNSA. V was pared by 6 bases and J by 1 base, with 10 bases between. This CDR3 has 14 residues. In DNA, the CDR3 is TGTGCCAGCAGGGCGGGGGGAAGCAATCAGCCCCAGCATTTT. Protein product: CASRAGGSNQPQHF.

The gene calls are TRBV5-1 and TRBJ1-2, with TRBD1 matching 8 bases. Trimming removed 4 bases from V and 1 base from J; junction bases left unmatched: 6. Looked up from germline, CDR1 is SGHRS and CDR2 is YFSETQ. The CDR3 totals 15 residues. The CDR3 sequence: CASSVGTGLNYGYTF. The DNA of the CDR3 is TGCGCCAGCAGCGTCGGGACAGGCCTTAACTATGGCTACACCTTC.

The chain has TRBV5-1 and TRBJ2-6; no clear D. This CDR3 region has 15 residues. V dropped 4 bases and J dropped 2 bases, with 10 bases sitting between them. The germline gives CDR1 SGHRS, CDR2 YFSETQ. This CDR3 is CASSHPIAGANVLTF. The CDR3 DNA reads TGCGCCAGCAGCCATCCGATAGCTGGGGCCAACGTCCTGACTTTC.

This clone occurred a few times. The chain joins TRBV19 to TRBJ1-5; D is ambiguous. Per the germline V gene, CDR1 is LNHDA and CDR2 is SQIVND (reference sequence). V gave up 3 bases and J gave up 4 bases, with 13 bases separating them. The CDR3 is 15 amino acids. The CDR3 region has the DNA TGTGCCAGTAGTATTTTAATGGCGGGGAATCAGCCCCAGCATTTT. It yields the protein CASSILMAGNQPQHF.

This rearrangement joins TRBV11-2 to TRBJ1-2, with TRBD1 identical over 9 bases. This CDR3 is built from 16 residues. V was pared by 5 bases and J by 2 bases, with 9 bases of the junction left unmatched. Germline V gives CDR1 SGHAT, CDR2 FQNNGV. CDR3 bases: TGTGCCAGCAGCCCACAGCCCGGGACAGGGAACTATGGCTACACCTTC. Translating it yields CASSPQPGTGNYGYTF.

The J gene is TRBJ1-2, the V gene TRBV7-2; D is unclear. Germline lookup yields CDR1 SGHTA and CDR2 FQGNSA. This CDR3 is built from 14 residues. Between the trimmed V and J ends, which lost 2 bases and 8 bases, there was a span of 15 bases. This CDR3 reads CASSLPRAVNGYTF. In DNA, the CDR3 is TGTGCCAGCAGCTTACCCCGAGCCGTTAACGGCTACACCTTC.

The chain is built from TRBV29-1 and TRBJ2-6, with TRBD2 matching over 11 bases. The CDR3 has 17 residues. In germline, CDR1 is SQVTM, CDR2 ANQGSEA. V dropped 8 bases and J dropped 0; count of bases not matched to a gene: 9. CDR3 in DNA: TGCAGCACGCAATTAGCGGGGGGGAGCTCTGGGGCCAACGTCCTGACTTTC. This codes for CSTQLAGGSSGANVLTF.

The chain recombines TRBV27 with TRBJ2-1; a weak D match, TRBD2 (6 bases). From germline, CDR1 is MNHEY and CDR2 SMNVEV (reference sequence). The CDR3 is made up of 17 amino acids. Trimming took off 6 bases at V and 2 bases at J, with 20 bases between the two ends. The CDR3 nucleotides read TGTGCCAGCAGACCGTGGGTCTCGGGAGCGGCCTACAATGAGCAGTTCTTC. This sequence encodes CASRPWVSGAAYNEQFF.

The CDR3 spells CASSLAPGQAGYTF. As DNA, the CDR3 is TGCGCCAGCAGCTTGGCCCCAGGACAGGCTGGCTACACCTTC. This sequence joins TRBV5-1 and TRBJ1-2, with 7 bases fitting TRBD1. Germline V gene sequence: CDR1 SGHRS, CDR2 YFSETQ. V lost 0 bases, J lost 7 bases, and 6 bases stayed unmatched. CDR3 size: 14 residues.

This clone was counted a single time. V gene TRBV6-2 or TRBV6-3 combines with J gene TRBJ1-1; tentatively, D is TRBD1 (5 bases). CDR1 and CDR2 from the germline V gene are MNHEY and SVGEGT. The length of the CDR3 is 14 residues. The germline V and J ends were trimmed by 4 bases and 1 base, with 10 bases remaining between them. CDR3 DNA sequence: TGTGCCAGCAGTTCCATGGGGGGGAACACTGAAGCTTTCTTT. It specifies CASSSMGGNTEAFF.

The chain joins TRBV9 to TRBJ2-1; 7 bases line up with TRBD2. The germline gives CDR1 SGDLS, CDR2 YYNGEE. With 0 bases clipped from V and 7 bases from J, the junction kept 7 bases outside the gene matches. CDR3 length: 15 amino acids. CDR3 nucleotide sequence: TGTGCCAGCAGCGTAGGAACTAGCGCGTGGAATGAGCAGTTCTTC. This encodes CASSVGTSAWNEQFF.

This clone was found a few times. The V gene is TRBV3-1 (or the pseudogene TRBV3-2), the J gene TRBJ2-2; 7 positions agree with TRBD1. The CDR3 is 18 residues long. V shed 3 bases, J shed 4 bases, and the junction held 14 bases outside the gene matches. Germline V lookup: CDR1 LGHDT, CDR2 YNNKEL (reference sequence). The CDR3 nucleotides read TGTGCCAGCAGCCACTATTTCTTGGACAGGCCGAGCACCGGGGAGCTGTTTTTT. Translation: CASSHYFLDRPSTGELFF.

The chain links TRBV2 to TRBJ1-1; the D is unclear. The V gene lost 8 bases and the J gene lost 5 bases, with 15 bases spanning the gap. The CDR3 runs 13 residues. Germline V gene sequence: CDR1 SNHLY, CDR2 FYNNEI. In DNA form, the CDR3 reads TGTGCCAGCCTTCGATCGGAGAGGACTGAAGCTTTCTTT. Its translation is CASLRSERTEAFF.

The chain uses TRBV4-3 and TRBJ1-1; maybe TRBD1 (5 bases). Germline CDR1 LGHNA, CDR2 YSLEER. V was pared by 0 bases and J by 9 bases, with 11 bases between. The CDR3 consists of 13 residues. CDR3 nucleotides: TGCGCCAGCAGCCAAGATAGACAGCCCCAAGCTTTCTTT. Protein product: CASSQDRQPQAFF.

J is TRBJ1-1 and V is TRBV2, with 7 bases aligning to TRBD1. Germline V gene data show CDR1 as SNHLY and CDR2 as FYNNEI. The CDR3 runs 14 residues. J gave up 6 bases and V 4 bases, and 8 bases lay outside the gene matches. CDR3 sequence: CASSARQGPAEAFF. The CDR3 DNA reads as TGTGCCAGCAGTGCCCGACAGGGTCCCGCTGAAGCTTTCTTT.

The chain links TRBV30 to TRBJ2-7; 7 nucleotides match TRBD1. J was trimmed by 3 bases and V by 5 bases; bases with no gene match: 7. This CDR3 contains 13 residues. CDR1 and CDR2 from the germline V gene are GTSNPN and SVGIG (reference sequence). In DNA form, the CDR3 reads TGTGCCTGGGGGGGACAGACCTTCTACGAGCAGTACTTC. Its protein product is CAWGGQTFYEQYF.

This chain links TRBV25-1 with TRBJ2-1; 8 bases are a match to TRBD1. The CDR3 runs to 12 residues. V lost 2 bases to trimming and J lost 12 bases; unmatched junction nucleotides: 3. Germline values: CDR1 MGHDK, CDR2 SYGVNS. The CDR3 spells CASSEEQGVQFF. The CDR3 DNA reads TGTGCCAGCAGTGAAGAACAGGGGGTGCAGTTCTTC. Looking up the rest from reference TRBV25-1 and TRBJ2-1 gives the full variable domain: EADIYQTPRYLVIGTGKKITLECSQTMGHDKMYWYQQDPGMELHLIHYSYGVNSTEKGDLSSESTVSRIRTEHFPLTLESARPSHTSQYLCASSEEQGVQFFGPGTRLTVL.

The chain joins TRBV14 to TRBJ2-3; 10 positions match TRBD2. From germline, CDR1 is SGHDN and CDR2 FVKESK. V was pared by 3 bases and J by 2 bases, with 17 bases of the junction left unmatched. The length of the CDR3 is 20 residues. CDR3 DNA sequence: TGTGCCAGCAGCCACCCAGTCTTAGCGGGGGGCCCAACCCACACAGATACGCAGTATTTT. Amino acids: CASSHPVLAGGPTHTDTQYF.

The DNA of the CDR3 is TGTGCCAGCAGCCGGGGGGTCGGAGAGACCCAGTACTTC. Encoded protein: CASSRGVGETQYF. V usage is TRBV7-9 and J usage is TRBJ2-5, with 7 bases matching TRBD2. The CDR3 contains 13 residues. Germline CDR1 is SEHNR and CDR2 is FQNEAQ (reference sequence). The V segment lost 5 bases and the J segment 4 bases; nucleotides outside the gene matches: 4.